Presented here are 5 T cell receptor beta chains from one specimen sequenced in a study of blood T cell repertoires in COVID-19 (dated by TCRdb to the early 2020s). Receptors were amplified or captured by the immunoSEQ multiplex PCR assay. Sourced from immuneACCESS, this table was stored by TCRdb with only in-frame sequences that have V and J called. A share of the clones is absent; for the studies checked, an unresolved V gene accounts for under half, and the remainder has no known explanation. The sample table records approximately 60,000 clones; approximately 93% of these occur just once. The ten largest clones add up to approximately 2.6% of the sample. Sequencing was carried out using peripheral blood. The receptors derive from a man aged 70 or older with active COVID-19.

This chain connects TRBV19 to TRBJ2-2, with D perhaps matching TRBD1 (6 bases). The CDR3 covers 16 residues. V gave up 3 bases and J gave up 0 bases, with 11 bases separating them. Germline-derived CDR1 and CDR2 are LNHDA and SQIVND (reference sequence). The CDR3 region has the DNA TGTGCCAGTAGTATCTTGGGGGCTTCGAACACCGGGGAGCTGTTTTTT. This gives the protein CASSILGASNTGELFF.

This clone has only a few counts. The chain has TRBV2 and TRBJ1-5; the match to TRBD1 covers 7 bases. The CDR3 consists of 17 residues. Unmatched junction bases numbered 5, after V lost 0 bases and J lost 0 bases. From germline, CDR1 is SNHLY and CDR2 FYNNEI. The CDR3 spells CASSEAPGQLSNQPQHF. The CDR3 nucleotides are TGTGCCAGCAGTGAAGCCCCGGGACAGCTTAGCAATCAGCCCCAGCATTTT.

The chain couples TRBV4-3 to TRBJ1-2; no clear D. V was shortened by 0 bases and J by 6 bases, with 14 bases between the two germline ends. CDR1 and CDR2 (germline): LGHNA, YSLEER. This CDR3 is 15 amino acids long. The CDR3 spells CASSQDQAPTDGYTF. CDR3 in DNA: TGCGCCAGCAGCCAAGATCAAGCTCCTACCGATGGCTACACCTTC.

J is TRBJ2-7 and V is TRBV5-5; 8 bases fit TRBD1. CDR1 and CDR2 (germline): SGHKS, YYEKEE (reference sequence). The CDR3 spans 15 residues. Trimming at V came to 4 bases and at J to 3 bases, leaving 9 bases not matched to a gene. CDR3 sequence reads: CASSPGQGTLYEQYF. CDR3 bases: TGTGCCAGCAGCCCAGGACAGGGTACCCTCTACGAGCAGTACTTC.

This sequence joins TRBV10-3 and TRBJ2-3, with a tentative D call TRBD1 (5 bases). The V gene's germline CDR1 is ENHRY and CDR2 SYGVKD. This CDR3 is built from 15 residues. V was shortened by 4 bases and J by 2 bases, with 13 bases between the two germline ends. CDR3 coding DNA: TGTGCCATCAGTGTCGGTGGGGCCATCACAGATACGCAGTATTTT. It translates to CAISVGGAITDTQYF.